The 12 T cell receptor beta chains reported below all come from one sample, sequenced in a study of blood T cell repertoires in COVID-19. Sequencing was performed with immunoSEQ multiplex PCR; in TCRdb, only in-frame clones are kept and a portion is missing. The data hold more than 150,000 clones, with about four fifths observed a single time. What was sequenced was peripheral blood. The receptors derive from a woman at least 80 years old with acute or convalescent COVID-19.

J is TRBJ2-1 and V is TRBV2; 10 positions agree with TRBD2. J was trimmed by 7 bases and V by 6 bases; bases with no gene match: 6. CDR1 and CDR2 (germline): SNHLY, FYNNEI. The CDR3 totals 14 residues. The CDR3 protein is CASRGTSELNEQFF. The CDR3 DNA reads TGTGCCAGCAGGGGGACTAGCGAACTAAATGAGCAGTTCTTC.

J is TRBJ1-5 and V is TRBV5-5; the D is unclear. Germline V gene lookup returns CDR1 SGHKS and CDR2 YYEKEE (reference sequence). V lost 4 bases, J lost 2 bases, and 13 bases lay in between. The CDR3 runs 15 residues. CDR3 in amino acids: CASSQDRLGNQPQHF. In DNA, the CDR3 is TGTGCCAGCAGCCAAGACCGACTTGGCAATCAGCCCCAGCATTTT.

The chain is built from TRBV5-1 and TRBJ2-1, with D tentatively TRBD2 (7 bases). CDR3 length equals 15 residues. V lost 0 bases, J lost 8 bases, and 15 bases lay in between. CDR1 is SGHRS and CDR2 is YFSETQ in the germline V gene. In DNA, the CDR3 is TGCGCCAGCAGCTTGGCCGGGGGGCGCGGGGATGAGCAGTTCTTC. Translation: CASSLAGGRGDEQFF.

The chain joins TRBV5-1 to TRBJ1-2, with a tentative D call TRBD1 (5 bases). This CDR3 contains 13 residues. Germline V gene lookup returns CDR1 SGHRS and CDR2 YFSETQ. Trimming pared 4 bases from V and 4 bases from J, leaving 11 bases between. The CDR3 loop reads CASSISGSYGYTF. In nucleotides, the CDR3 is TGCGCCAGCAGCATCTCAGGGTCCTATGGCTACACCTTC.

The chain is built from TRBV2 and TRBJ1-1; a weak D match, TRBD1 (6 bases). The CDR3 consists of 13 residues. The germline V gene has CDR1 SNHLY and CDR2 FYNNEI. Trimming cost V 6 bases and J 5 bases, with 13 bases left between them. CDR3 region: CASSLDRQTEAFF. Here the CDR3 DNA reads TGTGCCAGCAGCTTAGACAGGCAAACTGAAGCTTTCTTT.

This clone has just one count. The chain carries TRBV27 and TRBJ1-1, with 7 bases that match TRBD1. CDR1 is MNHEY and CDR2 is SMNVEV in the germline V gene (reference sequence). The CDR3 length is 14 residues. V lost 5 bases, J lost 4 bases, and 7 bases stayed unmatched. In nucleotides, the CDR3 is TGTGCCAGCAGTGCACAGGGGAGAAGCACTGAAGCTTTCTTT. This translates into CASSAQGRSTEAFF.

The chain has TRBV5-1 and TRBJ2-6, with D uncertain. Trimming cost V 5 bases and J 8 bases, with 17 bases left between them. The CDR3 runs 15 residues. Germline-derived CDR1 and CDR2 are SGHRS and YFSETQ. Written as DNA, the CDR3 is TGCGCCAGCAGGACAACCGGAACGATGACCAACGTCCTGACTTTC. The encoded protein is CASRTTGTMTNVLTF.

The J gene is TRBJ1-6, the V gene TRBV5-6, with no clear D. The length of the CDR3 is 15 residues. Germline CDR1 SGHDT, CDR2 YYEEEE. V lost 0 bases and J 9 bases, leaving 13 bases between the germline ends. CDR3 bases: TGTGCCAGCAGCTTGGTTCGACAAGCACGTTCACCCCTCCACTTT. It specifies CASSLVRQARSPLHF. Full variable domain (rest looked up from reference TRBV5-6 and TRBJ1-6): DAGVTQSPTHLIKTRGQQVTLRCSPKSGHDTVSWYQQALGQGPQFIFQYYEEEERQRGNFPDRFSGHQFPNYSSELNVNALLLGDSALYLCASSLVRQARSPLHFGNGTRLTVT.

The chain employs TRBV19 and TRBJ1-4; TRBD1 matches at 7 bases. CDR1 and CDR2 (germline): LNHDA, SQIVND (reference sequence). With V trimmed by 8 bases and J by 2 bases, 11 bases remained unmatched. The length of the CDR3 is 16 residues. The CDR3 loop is CASSDRVRFTNEKLFF. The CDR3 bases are TGTGCCAGTTCCGACAGGGTTCGATTCACTAATGAAAAACTGTTTTTT.

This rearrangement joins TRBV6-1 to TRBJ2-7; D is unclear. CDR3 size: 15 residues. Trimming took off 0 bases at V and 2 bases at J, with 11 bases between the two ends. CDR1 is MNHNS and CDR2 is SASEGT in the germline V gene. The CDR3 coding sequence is TGTGCCAGCAGTGAAGCGCTGCAGAGGACCTACGAGCAGTACTTC. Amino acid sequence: CASSEALQRTYEQYF.

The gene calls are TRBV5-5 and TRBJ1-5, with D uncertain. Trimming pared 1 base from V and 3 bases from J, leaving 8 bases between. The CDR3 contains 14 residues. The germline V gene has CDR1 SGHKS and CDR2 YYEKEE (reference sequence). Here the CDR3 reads CASSLLAFNQPQHF. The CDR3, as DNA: TGTGCCAGCAGCTTGTTGGCCTTCAATCAGCCCCAGCATTTT.

The CDR3 nucleotides are TGCAGCGTTGGTGCACAGAACTATGGCTACACCTTC. It codes for CSVGAQNYGYTF. V and J are TRBV29-1 and TRBJ1-2; no clear D. Trimming cost V 4 bases and J 2 bases, with 8 bases left between them. The CDR3 has 12 amino acids. Germline V lookup: CDR1 SQVTM, CDR2 ANQGSEA.